The 2 T cell receptor beta chains below all came from one sample that was sequenced in a study of blood T cells in healthy people across ages. Primers used in a second PCR of roughly 7 to 12 cycles were a sample-barcoded 5' primer and a J-beta primer mix. TCRdb analysed the 5' RACE reads with MiXCR anew, one entry per CDR3 protein. The sample consists of about 640,000 distinct CDR3 sequences, approximately 59% of them appearing once. Sequenced input: blood. All receptors derive from a man between 60 and 75 years old in good health.

The chain has TRBV21-1 and TRBJ2-7; TRBD1, as called in the table, went unchecked against the DNA. Gene TRBJ2-5 matches the end of the DNA better, so the J call may be wrong. TRBV21-1 is shown as a pseudogene. This CDR3 contains 17 residues. For the CDR3, the DNA is TGTGCCAGCAGCAAAGGCCGCCCCAGGGGGCGGAGTGAGACCCAGTACTTC. Translating gives CASSKGRPRGRSETQYF.

This chain joins TRBV5-6 and TRBJ2-7, with D tentatively TRBD2 (7 bases). Germline loops: CDR1 SGHDT, CDR2 YYEEEE. The CDR3 is made up of 12 amino acids. V lost 2 bases to trimming and J lost 10 bases, with 13 bases between them. CDR3 loop: CASSFPRGGQYF. CDR3 DNA: TGTGCCAGCAGCTTTCCTAGGGGGGGCCAGTACTTC.